Each of the 22 T cell receptor beta chains below was sequenced from the same sample in a study of blood T cell repertoires in COVID-19. Only in-frame clones appear in the TCRdb table, and some are missing; sequencing was by immunoSEQ multiplex PCR. The repertoire holds about 80,000 clones, approximately 76% seen once, with around a sixth in the top ten. Source material: peripheral blood. These receptors were obtained from a man aged 65 to 79 with active or convalescent COVID-19.

This sequence joins TRBV28 and TRBJ1-5; 9 bases are a match to TRBD1. V lost 4 bases, J lost 8 bases, and 6 bases stayed unmatched. This CDR3 region has 14 residues. Germline V gene data show CDR1 as MDHEN and CDR2 as SYDVKM. CDR3 DNA: TGTGCCAGCAGTTCATTGGGACAGGGCAAGCCCCAGCATTTT. Protein sequence: CASSSLGQGKPQHF.

The sample holds one count of this clone. The chain uses TRBV28 and TRBJ1-6; a possible D gene is TRBD1 (6 bases). V shed 1 base and J shed 2 bases, with 12 bases lying between them. Germline lookup yields CDR1 MDHEN and CDR2 SYDVKM. This CDR3 is built from 17 residues. CDR3 sequence reads: CASSLSAGGAYNSPLHF. The CDR3, as DNA: TGTGCCAGCAGTTTATCCGCGGGGGGCGCCTATAATTCACCCCTCCACTTT.

This chain joins TRBV19 and TRBJ2-7, with 8 bases fitting TRBD1. Germline V gene sequence: CDR1 LNHDA, CDR2 SQIVND (reference sequence). The CDR3 consists of 14 residues. Losses at the gene ends were 9 bases for V and 5 bases for J; bases not matched to a gene: 12. The CDR3 loop reads CASSGTGQWNEQYF. The CDR3 bases are TGTGCCAGCTCCGGGACAGGACAGTGGAACGAGCAGTACTTC. The full variable domain, its missing parts supplied by reference TRBV19 and TRBJ2-7, is DGGITQSPKYLFRKEGQNVTLSCEQNLNHDAMYWYRQDPGQGLRLIYYSQIVNDFQKGDIAEGYSVSREKKESFPLTVTSAQKNPTAFYLCASSGTGQWNEQYFGPGTRLTVT.

The CDR3 loop is CASSLGRGNHEQYF. In DNA, the CDR3 is TGTGCCAGCAGCTTGGGCAGGGGAAACCACGAGCAGTACTTC. The chain has TRBV11-1 and TRBJ2-7; TRBD1 might be the D (6 bases). The CDR3 runs 14 residues. Germline V lookup: CDR1 SGHAT, CDR2 FQDESV (reference sequence). Trimming removed 3 bases at V and 5 bases at J, with 14 bases between.

V is TRBV5-5 and J is TRBJ1-2; 7 positions agree with TRBD1. Germline loops: CDR1 SGHKS, CDR2 YYEKEE (reference sequence). CDR3 length equals 15 residues. The V segment lost 2 bases and the J segment 3 bases; nucleotides outside the gene matches: 7. In DNA, the CDR3 is TGTGCCAGCAGCTTCGGAGGGGGCCATGACTATGGCTACACCTTC. Protein: CASSFGGGHDYGYTF.

The rearrangement links TRBV5-4 to TRBJ1-2; 7 nucleotides match TRBD1. There are 14 residues in the CDR3. J gave up 4 bases and V 2 bases, and 5 bases lay outside the gene matches. Germline CDR1 is SGHNT and CDR2 is YYREEE (reference sequence). Here the CDR3 DNA reads TGTGCCAGCAGCTTAGGGGGCGCCATCTATGGCTACACCTTC. Translation gives CASSLGGAIYGYTF.

This chain connects TRBV2 to TRBJ2-5; 12 bases map to TRBD2. With 3 bases clipped from V and 4 bases from J, the junction kept 9 bases outside the gene matches. The CDR3 runs to 17 residues. The germline V gene has CDR1 SNHLY and CDR2 FYNNEI. The CDR3 is CASSEASGGAERETQYF. The DNA of the CDR3 is TGTGCCAGCAGTGAGGCTAGCGGGGGGGCCGAACGAGAGACCCAGTACTTC.

The chain joins TRBV7-2 to TRBJ1-6; D unresolved. Per germline, CDR1 SGHTA and CDR2 FQGNSA. The CDR3 extends over 16 amino acids. Trimming took 5 bases from V and 5 from J, leaving 16 bases between them. DNA for the CDR3: TGTGCCAGCAGCCCCCCTGGACTTATCAATAATTCACCCCTCCACTTT. Its translation is CASSPPGLINNSPLHF.

The chain recombines TRBV20-1 with TRBJ2-2; 8 bases line up with TRBD2. Per the germline V gene, CDR1 is DFQATT and CDR2 is SNEGSKA (reference sequence). The ends lost 3 bases at V and 4 bases at J; junction bases unmatched: 1. The CDR3 totals 13 residues. The CDR3 region has the DNA TGCAGTGCTAGTCGGGGGGGCACCGGGGAGCTGTTTTTT. Protein product: CSASRGGTGELFF.

This chain links TRBV1 with TRBJ2-1; the table's D call TRBD2 went unverified against the DNA. TRBV1 is marked as a pseudogene. This CDR3 region has 20 residues. CDR3 loop: CTSSQDRGTSGVLWVNEQFF. Here the CDR3 DNA reads TGCACCAGCAGCCAAGATCGGGGGACTAGCGGGGTTCTATGGGTAAATGAGCAGTTCTTC.

The rearrangement joins TRBV19 to TRBJ2-2, with 7 bases matching TRBD1. Germline values: CDR1 LNHDA, CDR2 SQIVND (reference sequence). CDR3 length: 16 amino acids. With 4 bases clipped from V and 5 bases from J, the junction kept 10 bases outside the gene matches. The CDR3 reads CASSNRDSWLTGELFF. The CDR3 bases are TGTGCCAGTAGTAATCGGGACAGCTGGTTGACCGGGGAGCTGTTTTTT.

The chain is built from TRBV9 and TRBJ2-6; D remains unclear. CDR3 length: 14 amino acids. In germline, CDR1 is SGDLS, CDR2 YYNGEE. Deletions cut 2 bases from V and 0 bases from J, with 3 bases between. CDR3 coding DNA: TGTGCCAGCAGCGTTTACTCTGGGGCCAACGTCCTGACTTTC. It translates to CASSVYSGANVLTF.

The V and J genes are TRBV2 and TRBJ1-6, with D uncertain. The V gene's germline CDR1 is SNHLY and CDR2 FYNNEI. The CDR3 covers 14 residues. V lost 8 bases, J lost 5 bases, and 13 bases lay in between. The CDR3 region has the DNA TGTGCCAGCCGGAGGCGGGGAAATAATTCACCCCTCCACTTT. Its protein is CASRRRGNNSPLHF.

The CDR3 loop reads CASQDSFYGYTF. In DNA, the CDR3 is TGTGCCAGTCAGGACAGCTTCTATGGCTACACCTTC. The chain recombines TRBV7-8 with TRBJ1-2; maybe TRBD1 (6 bases). From germline, CDR1 is SGHVS and CDR2 FQNEAQ. Between the trimmed V and J ends, which lost 9 bases and 4 bases, there was a span of 12 bases. This CDR3 comprises 12 residues.

The chain uses TRBV5-1 and TRBJ1-1; 7 nucleotides agree with TRBD1. Trimming cost V 4 bases and J 3 bases; bases outside gene matches: 6. This CDR3 has 14 amino acids. Germline V lookup: CDR1 SGHRS, CDR2 YFSETQ. CDR3 sequence (DNA): TGCGCCAGCAGCCGAGGGGGCGCGGACACTGAAGCTTTCTTT. Translating it yields CASSRGGADTEAFF.

The chain employs TRBV30 and TRBJ1-3; D gene unclear. This CDR3 region has 12 residues. In germline, CDR1 is GTSNPN, CDR2 SVGIG (reference sequence). Trimming removed 7 bases from V and 4 bases from J, with 11 bases in between. In DNA form, the CDR3 reads TGTGCCTCCCTGGCCCCAGGAAACACCATATATTTT. As protein: CASLAPGNTIYF.

This rearrangement joins TRBV28 to TRBJ1-5; tentatively, D is TRBD1 (5 bases). Between the trimmed V and J ends, which lost 7 bases and 6 bases, there was a span of 13 bases. The CDR3 contains 13 residues. Germline-derived CDR1 and CDR2 are MDHEN and SYDVKM. The CDR3 is CASTWGVGQPQHF. As DNA, the CDR3 is TGTGCCAGCACCTGGGGGGTTGGTCAGCCCCAGCATTTT.

J is TRBJ2-5 and V is TRBV28; possibly TRBD2 for D (6 bases). The V gene lost 3 bases and the J gene lost 5 bases, with 10 bases spanning the gap. Per germline, CDR1 MDHEN and CDR2 SYDVKM. The CDR3 loop spans 13 amino acids. CDR3 loop: CASSFPGRETQYF. DNA of the CDR3: TGTGCCAGCAGTTTCCCGGGGAGGGAGACCCAGTACTTC.

The V gene is TRBV3-1 (or the pseudogene TRBV3-2), the J gene TRBJ1-1; D not certain. This CDR3 spans 15 amino acids. CDR1 and CDR2 (germline): LGHDT, YNNKEL (reference sequence). The V and J ends lost 4 bases and 8 bases respectively, with 20 bases between them. CDR3 in DNA: TGTGCCAGCAGCCTCATCCAGACTCTGGTTTTCGAAGCTTTCTTT. Amino acid sequence: CASSLIQTLVFEAFF.

V usage is TRBV4-1 and J usage is TRBJ2-2; a possible D gene is TRBD2 (6 bases). The CDR3 extends over 14 amino acids. Trimming removed 5 bases from V and 4 bases from J, with 11 bases in between. Germline V gives CDR1 MGHRA, CDR2 YSYEKL. CDR3: CASSGTYSTGELFF. Here the CDR3 DNA reads TGCGCCAGCAGCGGGACTTATTCCACCGGGGAGCTGTTTTTT.

J is TRBJ2-1 and V is TRBV20-1, with a weak D call TRBD1 (5 bases). CDR1 DFQATT and CDR2 SNEGSKA come from the germline V gene (reference sequence). The CDR3 contains 14 residues. V was cut by 3 bases and J by 9 bases, with 18 bases left in between. The DNA for the CDR3 is TGCAGTGCTAGTCTGGGGCGCCTTCTCCGTGAGCAGTTCTTC. Translation: CSASLGRLLREQFF.

J is TRBJ1-1 and V is TRBV3-1 (or the pseudogene TRBV3-2); D may be TRBD1 (6 bases). Trimming left V 7 bases short and J 8 bases short, with 17 bases between. The CDR3 is made up of 13 amino acids. Looked up from germline, CDR1 is LGHDT and CDR2 is YNNKEL (reference sequence). CDR3 in amino acids: CASKSSYREEAFF. The CDR3 nucleotides are TGTGCCAGCAAATCCTCCTACAGGGAGGAAGCTTTCTTT.